Included here is one TCR beta chain sequence, with context. The target antigen is unknown. This table comes from immunoSEQ multiplex PCR, and its TCRdb copy is limited to in-frame clones, with some not included. The table has roughly 140,000 clones, 85% to 90% seen once. The germline V gene encodes CDR1 LNHDA and CDR2 SQIVND (reference sequence). V lost 5 bases and J lost 2; bases outside the gene matches: 9. The CDR3 is made up of 17 amino acids. The data were obtained in a study of T cell responses to AZD1222 COVID-19 vaccine. Study background: Pooled in the analysis were second doses at about 4 or about 12 weeks.

Broader study findings: Sampling captured repertoires only after the peak T cell response.

Sequencing used peripheral blood, obtained on day 0 of AZD1222 vaccination. The TCR was taken from an adult in good health. The chain couples TRBV19 to TRBJ2-2; 9 positions agree with TRBD2. The CDR3 region is CASSLTSGKLNTGELFF. As DNA, the CDR3 is TGTGCCAGTAGTTTGACTAGCGGTAAACTCAACACCGGGGAGCTGTTTTTT.